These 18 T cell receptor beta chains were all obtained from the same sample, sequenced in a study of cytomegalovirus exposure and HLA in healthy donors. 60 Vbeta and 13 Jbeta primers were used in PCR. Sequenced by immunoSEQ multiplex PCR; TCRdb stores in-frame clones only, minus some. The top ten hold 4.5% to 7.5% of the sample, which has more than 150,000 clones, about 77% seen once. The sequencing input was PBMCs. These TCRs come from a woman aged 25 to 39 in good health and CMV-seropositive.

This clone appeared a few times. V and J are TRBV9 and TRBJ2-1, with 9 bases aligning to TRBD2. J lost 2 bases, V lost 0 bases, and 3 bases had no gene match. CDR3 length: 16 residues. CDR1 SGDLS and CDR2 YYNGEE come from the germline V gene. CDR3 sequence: CASSVVPSGAYNEQFF. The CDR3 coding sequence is TGTGCCAGCAGCGTAGTACCTAGCGGGGCCTACAATGAGCAGTTCTTC.

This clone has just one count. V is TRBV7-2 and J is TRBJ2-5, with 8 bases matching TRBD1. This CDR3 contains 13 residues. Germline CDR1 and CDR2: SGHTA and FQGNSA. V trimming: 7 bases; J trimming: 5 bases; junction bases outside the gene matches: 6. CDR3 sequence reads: CASTTGGPETQYF. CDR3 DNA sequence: TGTGCCAGCACCACAGGGGGGCCGGAGACCCAGTACTTC.

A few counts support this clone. The CDR3 DNA sequence: TGTGCCAGCAGCGTAGGGGGCATGAACACTGAAGCTTTCTTT. Translating gives CASSVGGMNTEAFF. J is TRBJ1-1 and V is TRBV9; tentatively, D is TRBD1 (5 bases). CDR3 length: 14 amino acids. Germline CDR1 and CDR2: SGDLS and YYNGEE. Deletions cut 0 bases from V and 0 bases from J, with 6 bases between. The full variable domain, in which reference TRBV9 and TRBJ1-1 provide the parts outside the CDR3, is DSGVTQTPKHLITATGQRVTLRCSPRSGDLSVYWYQQSLDQGLQFLIQYYNGEERAKGNILERFSAQQFPDLHSELNLSSLELGDSALYFCASSVGGMNTEAFFGQGTRLTVV.

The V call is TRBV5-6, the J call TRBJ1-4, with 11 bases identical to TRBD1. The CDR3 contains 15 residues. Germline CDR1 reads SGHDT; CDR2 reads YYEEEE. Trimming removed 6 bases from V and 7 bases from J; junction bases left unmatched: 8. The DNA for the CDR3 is TGTGCCAGCATCGGGACAGGGGGAACAATTGAAAAACTGTTTTTT. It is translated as CASIGTGGTIEKLFF.

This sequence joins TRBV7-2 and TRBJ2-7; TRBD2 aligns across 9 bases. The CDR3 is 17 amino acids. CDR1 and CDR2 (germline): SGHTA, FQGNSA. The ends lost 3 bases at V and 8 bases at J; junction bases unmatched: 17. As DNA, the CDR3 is TGTGCCAGCAGCTTGGATAGTGAAGGCGGGGGGGCTATCAAGCAGTACTTC. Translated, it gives CASSLDSEGGGAIKQYF.

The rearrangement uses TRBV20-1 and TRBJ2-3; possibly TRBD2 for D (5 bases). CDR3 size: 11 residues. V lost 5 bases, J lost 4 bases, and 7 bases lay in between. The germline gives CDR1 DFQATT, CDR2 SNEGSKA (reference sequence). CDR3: CSAGLPDTQYF. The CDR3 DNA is TGCAGTGCTGGACTGCCAGATACGCAGTATTTT.

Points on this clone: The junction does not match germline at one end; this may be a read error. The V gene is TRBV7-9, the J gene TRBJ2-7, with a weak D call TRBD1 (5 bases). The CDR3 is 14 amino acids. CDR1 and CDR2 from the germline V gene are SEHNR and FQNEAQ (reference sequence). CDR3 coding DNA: TGTTCCAGCAGCTTAGACAGTCGTTCCTACGAGCAGTACTTC. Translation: CSSSLDSRSYEQYF.

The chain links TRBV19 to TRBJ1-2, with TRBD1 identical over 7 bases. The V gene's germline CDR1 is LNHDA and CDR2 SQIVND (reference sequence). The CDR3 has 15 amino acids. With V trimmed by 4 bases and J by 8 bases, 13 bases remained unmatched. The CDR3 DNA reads TGTGCCAGTAGTACTTCCGGGACAGCCTTCCTGGGCTACACCTTC. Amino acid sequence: CASSTSGTAFLGYTF. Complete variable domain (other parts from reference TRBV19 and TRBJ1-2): DGGITQSPKYLFRKEGQNVTLSCEQNLNHDAMYWYRQDPGQGLRLIYYSQIVNDFQKGDIAEGYSVSREKKESFPLTVTSAQKNPTAFYLCASSTSGTAFLGYTFGSGTRLTVV.

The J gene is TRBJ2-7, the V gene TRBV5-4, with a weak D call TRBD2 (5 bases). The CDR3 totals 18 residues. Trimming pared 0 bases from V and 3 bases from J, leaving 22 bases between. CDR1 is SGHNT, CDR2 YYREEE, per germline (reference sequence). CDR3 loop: CASSLVHGQVTRVYEQYF. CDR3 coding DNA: TGTGCCAGCAGCTTGGTACACGGTCAGGTTACGAGGGTCTACGAGCAGTACTTC.

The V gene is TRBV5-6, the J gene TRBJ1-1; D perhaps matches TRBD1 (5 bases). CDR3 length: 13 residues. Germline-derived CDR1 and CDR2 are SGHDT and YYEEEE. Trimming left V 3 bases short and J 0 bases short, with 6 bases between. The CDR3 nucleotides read TGTGCCAGCAGCTCGACAGTGAACACTGAAGCTTTCTTT. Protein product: CASSSTVNTEAFF.

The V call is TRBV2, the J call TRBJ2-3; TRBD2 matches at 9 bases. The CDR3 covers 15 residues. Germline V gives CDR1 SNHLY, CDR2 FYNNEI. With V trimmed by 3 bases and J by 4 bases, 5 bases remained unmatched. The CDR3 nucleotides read TGTGCCAGCAGTGAGGCGGGAGGGTTAGCAGATACGCAGTATTTT. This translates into CASSEAGGLADTQYF.

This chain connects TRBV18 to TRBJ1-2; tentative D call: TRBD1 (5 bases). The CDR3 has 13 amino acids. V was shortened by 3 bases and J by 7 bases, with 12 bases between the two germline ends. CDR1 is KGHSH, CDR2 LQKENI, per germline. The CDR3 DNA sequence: TGTGCCAGCTCACCTTCGGACATCTTTGGCTACACCTTC. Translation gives CASSPSDIFGYTF.

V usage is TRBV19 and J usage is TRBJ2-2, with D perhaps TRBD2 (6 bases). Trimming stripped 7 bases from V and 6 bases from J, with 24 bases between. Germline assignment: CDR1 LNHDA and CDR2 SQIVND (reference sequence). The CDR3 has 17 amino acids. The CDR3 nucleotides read TGTGCCAGTACCACTACGGCGGGGAAGGTGGCGGCCGGGGAGCTGTTTTTT. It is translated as CASTTTAGKVAAGELFF.

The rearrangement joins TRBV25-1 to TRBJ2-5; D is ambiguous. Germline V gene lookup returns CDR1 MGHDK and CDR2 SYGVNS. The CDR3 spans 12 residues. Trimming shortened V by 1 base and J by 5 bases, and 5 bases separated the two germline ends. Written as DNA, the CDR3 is TGTGCCAGCAGTGAATTCGGGGAGACCCAGTACTTC. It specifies CASSEFGETQYF.

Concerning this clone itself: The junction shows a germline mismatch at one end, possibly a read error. The CDR3 is CSAPQGAQDF. The CDR3 nucleotides read TGCAGTGCACCGCAGGGGGCTCAGGATTTT. V usage is TRBV20-1 and J usage is TRBJ1-5; 8 nucleotides align to TRBD1. In germline, CDR1 is DFQATT, CDR2 SNEGSKA (reference sequence). The CDR3 sequence is 10 residues long.

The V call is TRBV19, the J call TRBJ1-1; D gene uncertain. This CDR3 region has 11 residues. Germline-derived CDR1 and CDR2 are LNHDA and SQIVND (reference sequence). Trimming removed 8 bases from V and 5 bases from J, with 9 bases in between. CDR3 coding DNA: TGTGCCAGTCTGAGGAGGACTGAAGCTTTCTTT. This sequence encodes CASLRRTEAFF.

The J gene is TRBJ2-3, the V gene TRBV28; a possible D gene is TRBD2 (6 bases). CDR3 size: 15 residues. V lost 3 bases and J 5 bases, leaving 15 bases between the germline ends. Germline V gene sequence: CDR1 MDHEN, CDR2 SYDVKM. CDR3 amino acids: CASSFMRDARDTQYF. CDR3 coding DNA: TGTGCCAGCAGTTTTATGCGGGATGCACGAGATACGCAGTATTTT.

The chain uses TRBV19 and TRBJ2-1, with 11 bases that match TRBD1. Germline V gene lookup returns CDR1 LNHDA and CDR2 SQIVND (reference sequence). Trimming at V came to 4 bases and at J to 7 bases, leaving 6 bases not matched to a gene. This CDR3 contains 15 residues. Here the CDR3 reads CASSKGQGVVNEQFF. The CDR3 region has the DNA TGTGCCAGTAGTAAGGGACAGGGGGTAGTTAATGAGCAGTTCTTC.